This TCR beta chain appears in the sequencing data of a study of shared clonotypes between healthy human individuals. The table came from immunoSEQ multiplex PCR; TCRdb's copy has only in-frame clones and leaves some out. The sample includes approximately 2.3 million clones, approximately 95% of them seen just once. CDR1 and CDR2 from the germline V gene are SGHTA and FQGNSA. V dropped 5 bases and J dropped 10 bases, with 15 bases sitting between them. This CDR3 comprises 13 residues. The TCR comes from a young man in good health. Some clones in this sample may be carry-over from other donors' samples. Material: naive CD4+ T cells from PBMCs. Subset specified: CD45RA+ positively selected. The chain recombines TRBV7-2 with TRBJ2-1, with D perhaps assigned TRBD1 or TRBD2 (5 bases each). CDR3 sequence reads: CASSPALGGEQFF. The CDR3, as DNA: TGTGCCAGCAGCCCTGCCCTTGGGGGAGAGCAGTTCTTC.